The 19 T cell receptor beta chains below come from one sample, sequenced in a study of blood T cell repertoires in COVID-19. Here immunoSEQ multiplex PCR was the method, and the copy in TCRdb shows in-frame clones only, minus some. This table holds fewer than 35,000 clones, almost 85% found once. Material: peripheral blood. The receptors come from a man aged 80 or over with active COVID-19.

The rearrangement joins TRBV7-8 to TRBJ1-1, with 8 bases aligning to TRBD1. After removal of 5 bases from V and 3 bases from J, the junction contained 2 bases not matched to a gene. CDR3 length equals 13 residues. Germline CDR1 SGHVS, CDR2 FQNEAQ. CDR3 sequence reads: CASSAGQDTEAFF. The CDR3, as DNA: TGTGCCAGCAGCGCGGGACAGGACACTGAAGCTTTCTTT.

The rearrangement uses TRBV2 and TRBJ2-3; TRBD1 matches 12 bases. Germline CDR1 is SNHLY and CDR2 is FYNNEI. CDR3 length: 15 amino acids. V trimming: 6 bases; J trimming: 2 bases; junction bases outside the gene matches: 3. The CDR3 spells CASRGTGGLTDTQYF. The CDR3 DNA reads as TGTGCCAGCAGGGGGACAGGGGGCCTCACAGATACGCAGTATTTT. Supplemented by reference TRBV2 and TRBJ2-3, the full variable domain reads EPEVTQTPSHQVTQMGQEVILRCVPISNHLYFYWYRQILGQKVEFLVSFYNNEISEKSEIFDDQFSVERPDGSNFTLKIRSTKLEDSAMYFCASRGTGGLTDTQYFGPGTRLTVL.

The chain's CDR3 is CASSTGQAPDTEAFF. CDR3 DNA sequence: TGTGCCAGTAGTACCGGACAGGCGCCAGACACTGAAGCTTTCTTT. This sequence joins TRBV19 and TRBJ1-1, with TRBD1 identical over 7 bases. This CDR3 spans 15 amino acids. Trimming took 4 bases from V and 3 from J; bases not matched to a gene: 8. The germline gives CDR1 LNHDA, CDR2 SQIVND (reference sequence).

This clone was observed a handful of times. V usage is TRBV5-8 and J usage is TRBJ2-2; maybe TRBD2 (5 bases). This CDR3 comprises 16 residues. The germline V and J ends were trimmed by 1 base and 0 bases, with 10 bases remaining between them. Germline CDR1 and CDR2: SGHTS and YDEGEE. CDR3 sequence (DNA): TGTGCCAGCAGCTTGCGAGGGTATTCGAACACCGGGGAGCTGTTTTTT. Amino acids: CASSLRGYSNTGELFF.

CDR3: CASSFSGAQPQHF. CDR3 sequence (DNA): TGTGCCAGCAGTTTTTCAGGGGCTCAGCCCCAGCATTTT. The chain couples TRBV12-3 or TRBV12-4 to TRBJ1-5; tentative D call: TRBD1 (6 bases). The CDR3 contains 13 residues. V shed 3 bases and J shed 6 bases, with 9 bases lying between them.

The chain carries TRBV27 and TRBJ2-5; 9 bases map to TRBD1. CDR3 size: 16 residues. Germline V gene lookup returns CDR1 MNHEY and CDR2 SMNVEV (reference sequence). Unmatched junction bases numbered 13, after V lost 6 bases and J lost 5 bases. The CDR3 here is CASRPIFGTGSETQYF. The DNA of the CDR3 is TGTGCCAGCAGACCTATTTTCGGGACAGGGAGTGAGACCCAGTACTTC.

V gene TRBV10-3 combines with J gene TRBJ1-1, with no clear D. Trimming shortened V by 4 bases and J by 1 base, and 16 bases separated the two germline ends. Germline CDR1 and CDR2: ENHRY and SYGVKD. This CDR3 region has 16 residues. CDR3 nucleotides: TGTGCCATCAGTGGCCGGGTAGGCAGCTCGAACACTGAAGCTTTCTTT. Amino acid sequence: CAISGRVGSSNTEAFF.

The J gene is TRBJ1-3, the V gene TRBV5-1; D gene uncertain. Germline V lookup: CDR1 SGHRS, CDR2 YFSETQ. Between the trimmed V and J ends, which lost 0 bases and 0 bases, there was a span of 10 bases. There are 16 residues in the CDR3. The CDR3 is CASSLERRSSGNTIYF. The CDR3 DNA is TGCGCCAGCAGCTTGGAACGACGGAGCTCTGGAAACACCATATATTTT.

The chain is built from TRBV3-1 (or the pseudogene TRBV3-2) and TRBJ1-6; D gene unclear. Germline V gives CDR1 LGHDT, CDR2 YNNKEL (reference sequence). Trimming removed 1 base from V and 8 bases from J, with 6 bases in between. The CDR3 loop spans 13 amino acids. The CDR3 protein is CASSQGADSPLHF. The CDR3 region has the DNA TGTGCCAGCAGCCAAGGAGCTGATTCACCCCTCCACTTT.

The V and J genes are TRBV6-1 and TRBJ1-2; TRBD1 might be the D (5 bases). The ends were cut back, 2 bases at V and 7 bases at J, with 11 bases in the middle. The CDR3 totals 13 residues. Germline loops: CDR1 MNHNS, CDR2 SASEGT. The CDR3 coding sequence is TGTGCCAGCAGTGAACAGTACAGGCGTGGCTACACCTTC. Translated: CASSEQYRRGYTF.

V and J are TRBV6-5 and TRBJ2-5, with D unclear. The CDR3 runs 11 residues. V lost 5 bases to trimming and J lost 7 bases, with 8 bases between them. Germline CDR1 MNHEY, CDR2 SVGAGI. CDR3 DNA: TGTGCCAGCAGTACGACGGGGACCCAGTACTTC. It specifies CASSTTGTQYF.

This chain joins TRBV4-1 and TRBJ1-5, with D uncertain. CDR1 is MGHRA, CDR2 YSYEKL, per germline. The CDR3 extends over 15 amino acids. The V and J ends lost 0 bases and 6 bases respectively, with 12 bases between them. The CDR3 bases are TGCGCCAGCAGCCAAGACCCTGATTCGGTTCAGCCCCAGCATTTT. Translated: CASSQDPDSVQPQHF.

The chain uses TRBV7-9 and TRBJ2-7; no clear D gene. The CDR3 runs 13 residues. The V end lost 4 bases, the J end lost 5 bases, and 12 bases lay between the germline ends. Germline V gives CDR1 SEHNR, CDR2 FQNEAQ (reference sequence). The CDR3 DNA reads TGTGCCAGCAGCTATTCAGGTGGCCACGAGCAGTACTTC. Protein sequence: CASSYSGGHEQYF.

The chain recombines TRBV2 with TRBJ1-2; D uncertain. Germline V gives CDR1 SNHLY, CDR2 FYNNEI. Trimming removed 0 bases from V and 2 bases from J, with 13 bases in between. The CDR3 sequence is 16 residues long. CDR3 DNA sequence: TGTGCCAGCAGTGAAGCGGCAGGCCCGATAAACTATGGCTACACCTTC. Translating it yields CASSEAAGPINYGYTF.

V usage is TRBV6-5 and J usage is TRBJ1-1; no clear D. Germline V lookup: CDR1 MNHEY, CDR2 SVGAGI. The germline V and J ends were trimmed by 5 bases and 7 bases, with 11 bases remaining between them. CDR3 length: 12 residues. DNA of the CDR3: TGTGCCAGCAGTCCCACCCACGGTGAAGCTTTCTTT. Its protein product is CASSPTHGEAFF.

CDR3 loop: CASTSGQAPSPLHF. In DNA, the CDR3 is TGTGCCAGTACCTCAGGGCAGGCCCCATCACCCCTCCACTTT. This rearrangement joins TRBV19 to TRBJ1-6, with a tentative D call TRBD1 (5 bases). Trimming cost V 7 bases and J 10 bases, with 17 bases left between them. Germline CDR1 is LNHDA and CDR2 is SQIVND (reference sequence). The CDR3 contains 14 residues.

V gene TRBV7-3 combines with J gene TRBJ2-1; D perhaps matches TRBD2 (5 bases). The germline V gene has CDR1 SGHTA and CDR2 FQGTGA. CDR3 length equals 14 residues. V shed 1 base and J shed 7 bases, with 11 bases lying between them. DNA for the CDR3: TGTGCCAGCAGCTTAAGTTCATCGGGAAATGAGCAGTTCTTC. Its protein product is CASSLSSSGNEQFF.

The chain recombines TRBV6-6 with TRBJ1-4; D is undetermined. V was cut by 3 bases and J by 5 bases, with 10 bases left in between. Per germline, CDR1 MNHNY and CDR2 SVGAGI (reference sequence). CDR3 length: 14 residues. The CDR3 DNA sequence: TGTGCCAGCAGTTATTACCCTAGGAATGAAAAACTGTTTTTT. This sequence encodes CASSYYPRNEKLFF.

This chain links TRBV19 with TRBJ2-2; 7 bases match TRBD1. The CDR3 spans 15 residues. Germline assignment: CDR1 LNHDA and CDR2 SQIVND (reference sequence). Losses at the gene ends were 5 bases for V and 1 base for J; bases not matched to a gene: 4. The CDR3, as DNA: TGTGCCAGTAGTCTTTGGACAGGGAACACCGGGGAGCTGTTTTTT. Residues: CASSLWTGNTGELFF.